These 13 T cell receptor beta chains share one sample of origin, sequenced in a study of CD8 T cells in ankylosing spondylitis. TCRdb re-derived calls from the 5' RACE reads in MiXCR, one entry per CDR3 protein. The data show around 150,000 distinct CDR3 sequences, roughly 44% seen once. Material: synovial fluid, either unsorted or a sorted T cell fraction (not recorded which). The receptors derive from a male donor with ankylosing spondylitis.

The rearrangement links TRBV4-2 to TRBJ1-2; no reliable D call. The V gene lost 1 base and the J gene lost 4 bases, with 16 bases spanning the gap. Germline lookup yields CDR1 LGHNA and CDR2 YNFKEQ. This CDR3 is 16 amino acids long. CDR3 DNA: TGTGCCAGCAGCCAAGTAGGAAGGGAGGTGAGCTATGGCTACACCTTC. It codes for CASSQVGREVSYGYTF.

This clonotype was seen many times. The chain couples TRBV4-1 to TRBJ1-1, with 7 bases identical to TRBD1. Trimming took 0 bases from V and 11 from J; bases not matched to a gene: 18. This CDR3 has 17 residues. Looked up from germline, CDR1 is MGHRA and CDR2 is YSYEKL. The CDR3 sequence is CASSQDGTVFNPRGAFF. In DNA, the CDR3 is TGCGCCAGCAGCCAAGATGGGACAGTGTTTAATCCCCGGGGGGCTTTCTTT.

This clonotype was seen ten or more times. The chain recombines TRBV10-3 with TRBJ2-1, with 9 bases fitting TRBD2. There are 17 residues in the CDR3. V was pared by 0 bases and J by 5 bases, with 8 bases of the junction left unmatched. Germline V gene data show CDR1 as ENHRY and CDR2 as SYGVKD. The CDR3 nucleotides are TGTGCCATCAGTGAGTCAGGGGCTAGCGGGGACAACAATGAGCAGTTCTTC. Translating gives CAISESGASGDNNEQFF.

This clonotype was recorded a few times. The chain couples TRBV20-1 to TRBJ1-1; 7 bases align to TRBD1. After removal of 4 bases from V and 4 bases from J, the junction contained 6 bases not matched to a gene. Per the germline V gene, CDR1 is DFQATT and CDR2 is SNEGSKA (reference sequence). The CDR3 has 13 amino acids. The CDR3: CSAIDREGTEAFF. For the CDR3, the DNA is TGCAGTGCTATAGACAGGGAAGGCACTGAAGCTTTCTTT.

This clonotype was seen only a few times. The rearrangement joins TRBV5-1 to TRBJ1-2; 8 nucleotides agree with TRBD1. The germline CDR1 and CDR2 sequences are SGHRS and YFSETQ. V shed 1 base and J 7 bases; nucleotides not matched to a gene: 6. This CDR3 region has 14 residues. The DNA of the CDR3 is TGCGCCAGCAGCTTGACCGGGACAGGACTTGGCTACACCTTC. It specifies CASSLTGTGLGYTF.

V is TRBV11-2 and J is TRBJ1-1; D is perhaps TRBD1 (5 bases). Germline V gene lookup returns CDR1 SGHAT and CDR2 FQNNGV. Trimming pared 1 base from V and 3 bases from J, leaving 18 bases between. This CDR3 is built from 17 residues. In DNA form, the CDR3 reads TGTGCCAGCAGCTTAGTAGGGCAGGGACGATATGACACTGAAGCTTTCTTT. Protein sequence: CASSLVGQGRYDTEAFF. The full variable domain, rest sourced from reference TRBV11-2 and TRBJ1-1, is EAGVAQSPRYKIIEKRQSVAFWCNPISGHATLYWYQQILGQGPKLLIQFQNNGVVDDSQLPKDRFSAERLKGVDSTLKIQPAKLEDSAVYLCASSLVGQGRYDTEAFFGQGTRLTVV.

V and J are TRBV20-1 and TRBJ2-2; possible D gene TRBD1, 6 bases. The CDR3 consists of 14 residues. V was clipped by 3 bases and J by 3 bases, with 11 bases between them. Germline CDR1 DFQATT, CDR2 SNEGSKA (reference sequence). CDR3 protein: CSARPEGDTGELFF. For the CDR3, the DNA is TGCAGTGCTAGGCCAGAGGGGGACACCGGGGAGCTGTTTTTT.

The chain has TRBV4-2 and TRBJ1-2, with no clear D. Germline loops: CDR1 LGHNA, CDR2 YNFKEQ. Trimming cost V 0 bases and J 3 bases, with 11 bases left between them. This CDR3 is built from 15 residues. The CDR3 DNA reads as TGTGCCAGCAGCCAAGATTACCGGACGTACTATGGCTACACCTTC. As protein: CASSQDYRTYYGYTF.

There are a few counts of this clonotype. Here the CDR3 reads CASRRLGRTANYGYTF. For the CDR3, the DNA is TGTGCCAGCAGACGGCTCGGTAGGACAGCTAACTATGGCTACACCTTC. The V and J genes are TRBV2 and TRBJ1-2, with a possible D match to TRBD1 (6 bases). Trimming took 6 bases from V and 0 from J, leaving 17 bases between them. The V gene's germline CDR1 is SNHLY and CDR2 FYNNEI. The CDR3 has 16 residues.

This clonotype appeared a few times. The rearrangement joins TRBV5-1 to TRBJ2-3, with TRBD2 identical over 7 bases. V lost 4 bases to trimming and J lost 3 bases; unmatched junction nucleotides: 5. CDR1 is SGHRS, CDR2 YFSETQ, per germline. The length of the CDR3 is 14 residues. DNA for the CDR3: TGCGCCAGCAGCCAAGACGGGGGGACAGATACGCAGTATTTT. Protein product: CASSQDGGTDTQYF.

The chain carries TRBV18 and TRBJ1-6; D ambiguous. From germline, CDR1 is KGHSH and CDR2 LQKENI. The CDR3 extends over 15 amino acids. V was trimmed by 1 base and J by 2 bases, leaving 6 bases between them. CDR3 sequence: CASSPLRTYNSPLHF. CDR3 bases: TGTGCCAGCTCACCACTCCGAACCTATAATTCACCCCTCCACTTT.

The chain carries TRBV29-1 and TRBJ2-1; 8 bases are shared with TRBD2. The length of the CDR3 is 15 residues. Losses at the gene ends were 1 base for V and 5 bases for J; bases not matched to a gene: 7. Germline V gives CDR1 SQVTM, CDR2 ANQGSEA. CDR3 coding DNA: TGCAGCGTTGAAGGCACCCCGGGACTAGACAATGAGCAGTTCTTC. It specifies CSVEGTPGLDNEQFF.

The chain links TRBV10-3 to TRBJ2-7; 7 bases line up with TRBD2. The CDR3 has 13 amino acids. The junction had 6 bases not matched to a gene; V was cut back by 10 bases and J by 0 bases. The germline CDR1 and CDR2 sequences are ENHRY and SYGVKD. In DNA form, the CDR3 reads TGTGCCAGCCAGCGGGGCCTCTCCTACGAGCAGTACTTC. Protein: CASQRGLSYEQYF.